A selection of T cell receptor beta chains follows, all from one sample in a study of cytomegalovirus exposure and HLA in healthy donors. TCRdb's table, derived via immunoSEQ multiplex PCR, lists solely in-frame clones and lacks some. The repertoire holds 180,000 or so clones, approximately 71% seen once, with about 7.7% in the top ten. Sequencing was performed on PBMCs. All receptors derive from a woman in her 40s in good health and CMV-seropositive. CDR3s include the opening cysteine and the closing phenylalanine or tryptophan. A D gene is named only where the DNA matches it firmly. Only part of the rows carry a size: once, few, many, or a class if the clone is expanded.

J: TRBJ2-1; V: TRBV13; D: -; size: once; CDR3: CASSPGQYYNEQFF; DNA: TGTGCCAGCAGCCCAGGACAGTACTACAATGAGCAGTTCTTC
J: TRBJ2-1; V: TRBV6-1; D: TRBD1; size: -; CDR3: CASSEQGASRFF; DNA: TGTGCCAGCAGTGAGCAGGGGGCTAGTCGGTTCTTC
J: TRBJ2-7; V: TRBV7-3; D: TRBD1; size: -; CDR3: CASSLGTGGEQYF; DNA: TGTGCCAGCAGCTTAGGGACAGGGGGCGAGCAGTACTTC
J: TRBJ2-5; V: TRBV7-9; D: TRBD2; size: once; CDR3: CASSRTSGQETQYF; DNA: TGTGCCAGCAGCCGGACTAGCGGCCAAGAGACCCAGTACTTC
J: TRBJ2-3; V: TRBV5-6; D: TRBD2; size: few; CDR3: CASSPRLAGVTDTQYF; DNA: TGTGCCAGCAGCCCCCGACTAGCGGGAGTTACAGATACGCAGTATTTT
J: TRBJ2-2; V: TRBV7-9; D: TRBD2; size: -; CDR3: CASSSGTSAGELFF; DNA: TGTGCCAGCAGCTCCGGGACTAGTGCCGGGGAGCTGTTTTTT
J: TRBJ2-1; V: TRBV9; D: TRBD2; size: -; CDR3: CASSVAKASGRWAYEQFF; DNA: TGTGCCAGCAGCGTAGCTAAGGCTAGCGGGAGATGGGCATACGAGCAGTTCTTC
J: TRBJ2-1; V: TRBV19; D: TRBD1; size: -; CDR3: CASSPGQGYYNEQFF; DNA: TGTGCCAGTAGCCCGGGACAGGGATACTACAATGAGCAGTTCTTC
J: TRBJ2-5; V: TRBV2; D: TRBD1; size: -; CDR3: CASSAVQGLGETQYF; DNA: TGTGCCAGCAGCGCAGTACAGGGGTTGGGAGAGACCCAGTACTTC
J: TRBJ1-1; V: TRBV10-3; D: -; size: -; CDR3: CAISPGGRDTEAFF; DNA: TGTGCCATCAGCCCCGGAGGTAGGGACACTGAAGCTTTCTTT
J: TRBJ2-7; V: TRBV30; D: TRBD1; size: -; CDR3: CAWSRGRTGLSYEQYF; DNA: TGTGCCTGGTCCAGGGGAAGGACAGGGCTCTCCTACGAGCAGTACTTC
J: TRBJ2-7; V: TRBV7-9; D: TRBD1; size: -; CDR3: CASSLGDRGLVSSYEQYF; DNA: TGTGCCAGCAGCTTGGGGGACAGGGGGCTCGTAAGCTCCTACGAGCAGTACTTC
J: TRBJ2-1; V: TRBV5-1; D: TRBD2; size: -; CDR3: CASSASGRNNEQFF; DNA: TGCGCCAGCAGCGCCAGCGGGAGGAACAATGAGCAGTTCTTC
J: TRBJ2-5; V: TRBV2; D: -; size: -; CDR3: CASRLSGTPQETQYF; DNA: TGTGCCAGCAGACTATCCGGGACTCCCCAAGAGACCCAGTACTTC
J: TRBJ1-1; V: TRBV19; D: -; size: once; CDR3: CASSIRGLNTEAFF; DNA: TGTGCCAGTAGTATTAGAGGGTTGAACACTGAAGCTTTCTTT
J: TRBJ2-3; V: TRBV18; D: TRBD2; size: -; CDR3: CASSPLLAGGTGTDTQYF; DNA: TGTGCCAGCTCACCATTACTAGCGGGAGGGACCGGCACAGATACGCAGTATTTT
J: TRBJ2-2; V: TRBV6-6; D: TRBD1; size: -; CDR3: CASPTGTGGETGELFF; DNA: TGTGCCAGCCCCACCGGGACAGGGGGCGAAACCGGGGAGCTGTTTTTT
J: TRBJ1-1; V: TRBV6-5; D: TRBD1; size: -; CDR3: CASSSAPGQVVAFF; DNA: TGTGCCAGCAGTTCGGCGCCCGGACAGGTCGTCGCTTTCTTT
J: TRBJ1-1; V: TRBV6-5; D: -; size: -; CDR3: CASSYSISMVSARAFF; DNA: TGTGCCAGCAGTTACTCGATAAGTATGGTGTCAGCGAGAGCTTTCTTT
J: TRBJ1-5; V: TRBV19; D: -; size: -; CDR3: CASSVQGGSNQPQHF; DNA: TGTGCCAGTAGTGTCCAGGGAGGGAGCAATCAGCCCCAGCATTTT
J: TRBJ1-1; V: TRBV7-9; D: TRBD1; size: -; CDR3: CASSLGTGVNTEAFF; DNA: TGTGCCAGCAGCTTAGGGACAGGGGTGAACACTGAAGCTTTCTTT
J: TRBJ2-1; V: TRBV14; D: -; size: once; CDR3: CASSQVIGRVNEQFF; DNA: TGTGCCAGCAGCCAAGTGATCGGCAGGGTCAATGAGCAGTTCTTC
J: TRBJ2-7; V: TRBV10-2; D: -; size: few; CDR3: CASSEVRTFEQYF; DNA: TGCGCCAGCAGCGAAGTTCGGACTTTTGAGCAGTACTTC
J: TRBJ1-5; V: TRBV28; D: -; size: -; CDR3: CASSLSLLNRLGQPQHF; DNA: TGTGCCAGCAGTTTATCCCTCCTGAACAGGCTAGGCCAGCCCCAGCATTTT
J: TRBJ2-7; V: TRBV11-2; D: -; size: -; CDR3: CASSPRDASEQYF; DNA: TGTGCCAGCAGCCCCCGAGATGCTAGCGAGCAGTACTTC
J: TRBJ2-5; V: TRBV1; D: -; size: -; CDR3: CTSSQGVRDRGGQDIGETQYF; DNA: TGCACCAGCAGCCAAGGGGTACGGGACAGGGGCGGTCAAGACATCGGGGAGACCCAGTACTTC
J: TRBJ1-1; V: TRBV4-3; D: -; size: few; CDR3: CASSQRGRNTEAFF; DNA: TGCGCCAGCAGCCAGAGGGGGAGGAACACTGAAGCTTTCTTT
J: TRBJ2-3; V: TRBV5-4; D: -; size: -; CDR3: CASSSPTETATDTQYF; DNA: TGTGCCAGCAGCTCTCCTACGGAGACAGCGACAGATACGCAGTATTTT
J: TRBJ2-5; V: TRBV25-1; D: -; size: -; CDR3: CASASRVGETQYF; DNA: TGTGCCAGCGCTAGCCGGGTAGGGGAGACCCAGTACTTC
J: TRBJ2-1; V: TRBV20-1; D: -; size: once; CDR3: CSAISFPEQFF; DNA: TGCAGTGCTATAAGCTTCCCTGAGCAGTTCTTC
J: TRBJ2-6; V: TRBV19; D: -; size: -; CDR3: CASSIWGVAGANVLTF; DNA: TGTGCCAGTAGTATTTGGGGGGTGGCTGGGGCCAACGTCCTGACTTTC
J: TRBJ1-2; V: TRBV5-4; D: TRBD1; size: -; CDR3: CASSLAGGASGLGSSGYTF; DNA: TGTGCCAGCAGCTTGGCAGGGGGCGCCTCCGGCTTGGGTTCCAGTGGCTACACCTTC
J: TRBJ1-1; V: TRBV28; D: -; size: few; CDR3: CASSLSGVGPTEAFF; DNA: TGTGCCAGCAGTTTATCGGGGGTCGGGCCCACTGAAGCTTTCTTT
J: TRBJ1-5; V: TRBV5-1; D: -; size: once; CDR3: CASSERGGSNQPQHF; DNA: TGCGCCAGCAGCGAAAGGGGGGGTAGCAATCAGCCCCAGCATTTT
J: TRBJ2-7; V: TRBV6-5; D: TRBD2; size: -; CDR3: CASSSQPGLAGWEQYF; DNA: TGTGCCAGCAGTTCACAGCCGGGACTAGCGGGTTGGGAGCAGTACTTC
J: TRBJ2-5; V: TRBV30; D: TRBD1; size: -; CDR3: CAWSAGQGRQETQYF; DNA: TGTGCCTGGAGTGCCGGACAGGGGCGCCAAGAGACCCAGTACTTC
J: TRBJ2-2; V: TRBV4-1; D: TRBD2; size: -; CDR3: CASSTGTSGRGNTGELFF; DNA: TGCGCCAGCAGTACCGGGACTAGCGGGAGGGGGAACACCGGGGAGCTGTTTTTT
J: TRBJ2-7; V: TRBV28; D: -; size: -; CDR3: CASRPGGAGGGSYEQYF; DNA: TGTGCCAGCAGACCTGGGGGCGCAGGGGGAGGTTCCTACGAGCAGTACTTC
J: TRBJ1-2; V: TRBV5-1; D: -; size: -; CDR3: CASSLVGGVYGYTF; DNA: TGCGCCAGCAGCTTAGTTGGGGGGGTCTATGGCTACACCTTC